The rows below give T cell receptor beta chains drawn from one sample of a study of cytomegalovirus exposure and HLA in healthy donors. The data were produced by immunoSEQ multiplex PCR, yet TCRdb's version contains in-frame clones alone and is incomplete. The repertoire has a few hundred thousand clones, about four fifths of them found once; the top ten carry more than 8.5%. The sequenced sample consisted of PBMCs. These TCRs come from a woman between 50 and 59 years old in good health and CMV-seropositive. CDR3s include the opening cysteine and the closing phenylalanine or tryptophan. Each record gives: V gene, clone size, D gene, J gene, CDR3 protein. D genes are given only for firm matches. Clone sizes are given selectively: once, few, many, or a class where the clone is expanded.

>TRBV7-2|-|-|TRBJ1-5
CASSFQGNQPQHF
>TRBV5-4|few|-|TRBJ1-1
CASSLGWATEAFF
>TRBV5-4|-|TRBD2|TRBJ2-3
CASSPTERTSAGTQYF
>TRBV28|-|TRBD1|TRBJ1-1
CASSSQGVAVAFF
>TRBV6-5|once|-|TRBJ1-3
CASTPRYSGNTIYF
>TRBV10-3|few|TRBD2|TRBJ2-7
CAISESLSGGAIEQYF
>TRBV6-5|few|TRBD1|TRBJ1-2
CASSLQGDYGYTF
>TRBV5-1|-|-|TRBJ2-2
CASSLEGGDTGELFF
>TRBV30|-|-|TRBJ1-5
CAWGPQGYQPQHF
>TRBV4-1|once|-|TRBJ2-7
CASSSRVSRNEQYF